This T cell receptor (beta chain) was captured in a study of long-term antiretroviral therapy in people with HIV. This was the immunoSEQ v3.0 assay at survey level. Clones were read by immunoSEQ multiplex PCR, and TCRdb kept only the in-frame ones, dropping some. This table has some 45,000 clones, approximately 89% appearing once. The germline V gene encodes CDR1 MNHEY and CDR2 SMNVEV (reference sequence). This CDR3 has 14 residues. V was shortened by 5 bases and J by 1 base, with 11 bases between the two germline ends. General study findings and limits: Pre-ART expanded TRB clones stayed dominant throughout, though often decreasing after ART. Blood specimens, gathered between the mid-2000s and the late 2010s, were possibly obtained under older ART regimens. HIV repertoires covered narrower CDR3 length ranges than controls did.

About this clone itself: Its antigen is currently unknown.

The J gene is TRBJ1-1, the V gene TRBV27; D possibly corresponds to TRBD1 (5 bases). This specimen consisted of unsorted PBMCs, obtained 0.1 years before starting antiretroviral therapy. The sequence was obtained from a woman between 50 and 59 years old with HIV. The chain's CDR3 is CASSLGRPNTEAFF. The CDR3 nucleotides are TGTGCCAGCAGTCTGGGACGGCCGAACACTGAAGCTTTCTTT.